The 6 T cell receptor beta chains below all came from one sample that was sequenced in a study of CD8+CD57+ T cells in acquired aplastic anemia. Individuals selected for sequencing had exhibited CD8+CD57+ cell expansion on flow cytometry. TCR beta VDJ and CDR3 were profiled, and genomic DNA was the template. Using its own MiXCR run on the reads, TCRdb lists one record per CDR3 protein. The sample shows approximately 150,000 distinct CDR3 sequences, more than 45% of them seen only once. Sequenced input: sorted CD4+, CD8+, or CD8+CD57+ T cells (not recorded which) from PBMCs. The receptors were gathered from a human donor with aplastic anemia.

This chain links TRBV20-1 with TRBJ1-1, with TRBD1 matching 9 bases. Germline values: CDR1 DFQATT, CDR2 SNEGSKA (reference sequence). This CDR3 has 13 amino acids. In DNA, the CDR3 is TGCAGCTTGAGACAGGGGGTAGGCACTGAAGCTTTCTTT. Translating it yields CSLRQGVGTEAFF.

As for this clonotype: At one end, the junction sequence differs from germline, possibly due to a read error. The chain has TRBV5-1 and TRBJ2-1; TRBD1 is a possible D gene (7 bases). The germline V gene has CDR1 SGHRS and CDR2 YFSETQ. The CDR3 has 15 amino acids. The CDR3 spells CVSSPQTGTYNEQLF. The CDR3 region has the DNA TGCGTCAGCAGCCCGCAGACAGGGACTTACAATGAGCAGCTCTTC.

V and J are TRBV10-2 and TRBJ1-5; a weak D match, TRBD1 (5 bases). V lost 5 bases, J lost 2 bases, and 13 bases lay in between. The CDR3 is 15 residues long. Per the germline V gene, CDR1 is WSHSY and CDR2 is SAAADI. The CDR3 DNA reads as TGCGCCAGCAGTTACGGGGACGCTGGCAATCAGCCCCAGCATTTT. Encoded protein: CASSYGDAGNQPQHF.

V gene TRBV19 combines with J gene TRBJ2-7, with 8 positions matching TRBD1. The better agreement between TRBJ2-1 and the DNA end casts doubt on the J call. The germline gives CDR1 LNHDA, CDR2 SQIVND (reference sequence). This CDR3 contains 14 residues. The CDR3 DNA sequence: TGTGCCAGTAGTATAGAACAGGGGGGCAATGAGCAGTTCTTC. This sequence encodes CASSIEQGGNEQFF.

The rearrangement joins TRBV7-9 to TRBJ2-7; perhaps D is TRBD1 or TRBD2 (5 bases each). The V gene lost 7 bases and the J gene lost 4 bases, with 14 bases spanning the gap. Germline-derived CDR1 and CDR2 are SEHNR and FQNEAQ (reference sequence). This CDR3 is 13 amino acids long. The CDR3 coding sequence is TGTGCCAGCATCGATCCTTGGGGGTACGAGCAGTACTTC. Amino acid sequence: CASIDPWGYEQYF.

This clonotype was found a few times. V usage is TRBV2 and J usage is TRBJ1-2; D gene ambiguous. The ends were cut back, 1 base at V and 8 bases at J, with 11 bases in the middle. CDR1 and CDR2 (germline): SNHLY, FYNNEI. This CDR3 is built from 13 residues. CDR3 DNA: TGTGCCAGCAGTGAAGAAATGGGTTGGGGCTACACCTTC. This codes for CASSEEMGWGYTF. Full variable domain (missing parts from reference TRBV2 and TRBJ1-2): EPEVTQTPSHQVTQMGQEVILRCVPISNHLYFYWYRQILGQKVEFLVSFYNNEISEKSEIFDDQFSVERPDGSNFTLKIRSTKLEDSAMYFCASSEEMGWGYTFGSGTRLTVV.